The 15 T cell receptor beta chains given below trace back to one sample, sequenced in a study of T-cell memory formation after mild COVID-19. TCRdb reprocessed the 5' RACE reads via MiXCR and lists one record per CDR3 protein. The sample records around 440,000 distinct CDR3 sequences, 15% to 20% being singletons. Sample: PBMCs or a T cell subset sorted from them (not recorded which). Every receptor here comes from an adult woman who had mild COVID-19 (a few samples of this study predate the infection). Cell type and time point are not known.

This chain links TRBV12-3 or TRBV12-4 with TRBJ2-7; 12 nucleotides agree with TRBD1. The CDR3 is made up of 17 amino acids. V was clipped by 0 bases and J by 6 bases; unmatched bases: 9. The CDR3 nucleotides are TGTGCCAGCAGTTTAGCCCGGGGGACAGGGGGCCTCTCCGAGCAGTACTTC. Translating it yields CASSLARGTGGLSEQYF.

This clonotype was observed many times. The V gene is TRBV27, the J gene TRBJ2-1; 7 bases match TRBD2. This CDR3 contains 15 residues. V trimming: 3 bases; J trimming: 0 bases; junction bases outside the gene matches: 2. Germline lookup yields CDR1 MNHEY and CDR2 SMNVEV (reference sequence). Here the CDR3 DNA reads TGTGCCAGCAGTTTTGGGGGGGGCTCCTACAATGAGCAGTTCTTC. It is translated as CASSFGGGSYNEQFF.

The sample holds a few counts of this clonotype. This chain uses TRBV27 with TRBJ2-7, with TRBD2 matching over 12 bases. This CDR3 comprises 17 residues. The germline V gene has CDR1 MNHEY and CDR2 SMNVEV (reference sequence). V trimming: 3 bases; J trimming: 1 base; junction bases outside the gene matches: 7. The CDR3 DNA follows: TGTGCCAGCAGTTTCCTACCCGGGACTAGCGGGTCCTACGAGCAGTACTTC. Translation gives CASSFLPGTSGSYEQYF.

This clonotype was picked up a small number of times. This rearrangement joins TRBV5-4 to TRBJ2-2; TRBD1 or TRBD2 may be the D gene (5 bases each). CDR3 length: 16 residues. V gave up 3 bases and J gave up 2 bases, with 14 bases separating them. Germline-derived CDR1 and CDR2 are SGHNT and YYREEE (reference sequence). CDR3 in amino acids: CASSSVRGGNTGELFF. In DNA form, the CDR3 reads TGTGCCAGCAGCTCCGTCCGGGGCGGTAACACCGGGGAGCTGTTTTTT.

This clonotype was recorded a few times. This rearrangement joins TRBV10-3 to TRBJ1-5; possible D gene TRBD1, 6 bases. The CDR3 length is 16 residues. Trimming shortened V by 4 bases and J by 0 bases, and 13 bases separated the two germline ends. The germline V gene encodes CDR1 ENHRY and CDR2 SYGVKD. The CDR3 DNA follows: TGTGCCATCAGTGTCGGGACACCTAATAGCAATCAGCCCCAGCATTTT. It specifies CAISVGTPNSNQPQHF.

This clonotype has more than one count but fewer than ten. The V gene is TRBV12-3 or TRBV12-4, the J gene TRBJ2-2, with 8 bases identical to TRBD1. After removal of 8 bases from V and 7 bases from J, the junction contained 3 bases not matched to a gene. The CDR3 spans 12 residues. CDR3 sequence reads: CASSGGIGELFF. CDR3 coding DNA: TGTGCCAGCTCAGGGGGCATCGGGGAGCTGTTTTTT.

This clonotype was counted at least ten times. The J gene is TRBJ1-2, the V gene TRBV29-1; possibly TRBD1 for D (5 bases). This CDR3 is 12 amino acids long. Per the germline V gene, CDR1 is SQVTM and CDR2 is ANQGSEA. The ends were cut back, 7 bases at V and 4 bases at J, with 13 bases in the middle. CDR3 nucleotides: TGCAGCGCCCAAGACAGATTCTATGGCTACACCTTC. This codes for CSAQDRFYGYTF.

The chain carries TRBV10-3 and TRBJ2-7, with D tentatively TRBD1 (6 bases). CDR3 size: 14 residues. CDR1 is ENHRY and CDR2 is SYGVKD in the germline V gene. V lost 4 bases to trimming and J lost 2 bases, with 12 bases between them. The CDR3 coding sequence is TGTGCCATCAGTGTTATCAGGGGAACCTACGAGCAGTACTTC. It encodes CAISVIRGTYEQYF.

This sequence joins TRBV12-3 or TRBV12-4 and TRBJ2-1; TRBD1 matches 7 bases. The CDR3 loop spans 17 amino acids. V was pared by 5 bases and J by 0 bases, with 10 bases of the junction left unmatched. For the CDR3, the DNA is TGTGCCAGCAGTCCTCGACAGGGTGAGAGCTCCTACAATGAGCAGTTCTTC. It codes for CASSPRQGESSYNEQFF.

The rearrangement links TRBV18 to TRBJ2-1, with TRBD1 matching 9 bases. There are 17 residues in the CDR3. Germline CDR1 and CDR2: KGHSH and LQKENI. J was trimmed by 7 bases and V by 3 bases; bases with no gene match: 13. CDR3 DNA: TGTGCCAGCTCACCCTACAGGGGGCTTTCCCGTTGGAATGAGCAGTTCTTC. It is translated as CASSPYRGLSRWNEQFF.

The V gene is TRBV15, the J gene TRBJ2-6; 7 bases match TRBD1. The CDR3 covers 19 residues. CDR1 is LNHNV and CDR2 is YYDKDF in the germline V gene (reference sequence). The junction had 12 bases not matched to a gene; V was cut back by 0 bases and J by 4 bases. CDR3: CATSRDMIGQESGANVLTF. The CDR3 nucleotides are TGTGCCACCAGCAGAGATATGATAGGACAGGAGTCCGGGGCCAACGTCCTGACTTTC. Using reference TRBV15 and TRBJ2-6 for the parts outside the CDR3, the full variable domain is DAMVIQNPRYQVTQFGKPVTLSCSQTLNHNVMYWYQQKSSQAPKLLFHYYDKDFNNEADTPDNFQSRRPNTSFCFLDIRSPGLGDTAMYLCATSRDMIGQESGANVLTFGAGSRLTVL.

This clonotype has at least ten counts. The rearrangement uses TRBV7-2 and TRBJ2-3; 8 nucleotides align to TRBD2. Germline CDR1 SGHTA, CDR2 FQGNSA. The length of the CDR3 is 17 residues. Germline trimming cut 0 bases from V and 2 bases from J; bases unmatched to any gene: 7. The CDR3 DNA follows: TGTGCCAGCAGCTTAGCGGGGACTAGGAGGCCCACAGATACGCAGTATTTT. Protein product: CASSLAGTRRPTDTQYF.

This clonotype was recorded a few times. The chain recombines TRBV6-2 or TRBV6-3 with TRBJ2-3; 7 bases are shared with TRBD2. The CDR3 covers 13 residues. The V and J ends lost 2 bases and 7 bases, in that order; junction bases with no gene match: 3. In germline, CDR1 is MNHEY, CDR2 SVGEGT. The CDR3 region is CASSYTGGNTQYF. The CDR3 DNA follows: TGTGCCAGCAGTTACACGGGGGGAAATACGCAGTATTTT.

The CDR3 nucleotides are TGTGCCAGCAGTGGGCCTAATGAAAAACTGTTTTTT. It codes for CASSGPNEKLFF. The J gene is TRBJ1-4, the V gene TRBV12-3 or TRBV12-4; no reliable D call. The V gene lost 5 bases and the J gene lost 3 bases, with 4 bases spanning the gap. The CDR3 runs 12 residues.

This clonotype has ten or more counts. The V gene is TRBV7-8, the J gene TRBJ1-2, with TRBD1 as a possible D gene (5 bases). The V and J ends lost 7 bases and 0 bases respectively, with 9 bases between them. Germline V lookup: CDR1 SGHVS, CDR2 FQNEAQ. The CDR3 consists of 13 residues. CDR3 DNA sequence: TGTGCCAGCATGGGACTAACTAACTATGGCTACACCTTC. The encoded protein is CASMGLTNYGYTF.